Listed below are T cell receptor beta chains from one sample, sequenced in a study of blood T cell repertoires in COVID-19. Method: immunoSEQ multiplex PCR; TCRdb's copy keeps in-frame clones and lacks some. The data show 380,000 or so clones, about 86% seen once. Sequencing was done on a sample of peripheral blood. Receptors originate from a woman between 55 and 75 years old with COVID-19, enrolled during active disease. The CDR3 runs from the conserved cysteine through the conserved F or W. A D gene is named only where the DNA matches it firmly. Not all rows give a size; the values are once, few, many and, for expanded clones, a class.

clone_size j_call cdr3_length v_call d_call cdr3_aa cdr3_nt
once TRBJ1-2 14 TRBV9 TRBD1 CASSVEHRGQGYTF TGTGCCAGCAGCGTAGAACACAGGGGGCAAGGCTACACCTTC
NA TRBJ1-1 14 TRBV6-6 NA CASSYGGEITEAFF TGTGCCAGCAGTTACGGGGGCGAGATCACTGAAGCTTTCTTT
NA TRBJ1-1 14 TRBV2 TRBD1 CASGRGTGRPEAFF TGTGCCAGCGGTAGAGGGACAGGGAGGCCTGAAGCTTTCTTT
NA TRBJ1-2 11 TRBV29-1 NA CSAGVSYGYTF TGCAGCGCAGGGGTCAGCTATGGCTACACCTTC
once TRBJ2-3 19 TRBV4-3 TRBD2 CASSHIPGLAGTGTDTQYF TGCGCCAGCAGCCATATACCGGGACTAGCGGGGACGGGCACAGATACGCAGTATTTT
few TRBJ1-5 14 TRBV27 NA CASSLSAGFQPQHF TGTGCCAGCAGTTTATCCGCGGGGTTTCAGCCCCAGCATTTT
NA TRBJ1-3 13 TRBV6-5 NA CASRSAGGNTIYF TGTGCCAGCAGATCCGCGGGGGGAAACACCATATATTTT
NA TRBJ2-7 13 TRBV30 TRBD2 CAGGGSLLREQYF TGTGCCGGCGGGGGTTCCCTTCTGCGCGAGCAGTACTTC
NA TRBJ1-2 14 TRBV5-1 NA CASSPYPAGHGYTF TGCGCCAGCAGCCCCTACCCGGCAGGGCATGGCTACACCTTC
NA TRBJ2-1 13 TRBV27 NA CASRSVSHNEQFF TGTGCCAGCCGCAGCGTATCTCACAATGAGCAGTTCTTC
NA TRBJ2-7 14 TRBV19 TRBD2 CASSIDGLDYEQYF TGTGCCAGTAGTATAGATGGACTAGACTACGAGCAGTACTTC
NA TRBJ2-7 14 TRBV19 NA CASKQRQGIYEQYF TGTGCCAGTAAGCAAAGGCAGGGGATCTACGAGCAGTACTTC
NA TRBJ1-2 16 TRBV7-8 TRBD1 CASSQTTGQGVGGYTF TGTGCCAGCAGCCAAACAACGGGACAGGGGGTGGGTGGCTACACCTTC
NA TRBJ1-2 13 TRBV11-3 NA CASSQGGNYGYTF TGTGCCAGCAGCCAGGGAGGAAACTATGGCTACACCTTC
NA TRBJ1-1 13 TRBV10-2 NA CASKEDGDTEAFF TGCGCCAGCAAGGAGGATGGGGACACTGAAGCTTTCTTT
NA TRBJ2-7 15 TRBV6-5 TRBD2 CASSYDGRRGYEQYF TGTGCCAGCAGTTACGACGGGCGGCGGGGGTACGAGCAGTACTTC
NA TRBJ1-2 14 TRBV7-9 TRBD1 CASSLGQGAYGYTF TGTGCCAGCAGCTTAGGACAGGGAGCCTATGGCTACACCTTC
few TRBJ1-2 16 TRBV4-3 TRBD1 CASSQRGQGSLYGYTF TGCGCCAGCAGCCAACGCGGACAGGGGAGCCTCTATGGCTACACCTTC
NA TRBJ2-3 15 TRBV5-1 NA CASSFGSGGQDTQYF TGCGCCAGCAGCTTTGGGTCAGGGGGGCAGGATACGCAGTATTTT
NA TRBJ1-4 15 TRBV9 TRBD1 CASSEAGQGREKLFF TGTGCCAGCAGCGAAGCGGGACAGGGTAGGGAAAAACTGTTTTTT
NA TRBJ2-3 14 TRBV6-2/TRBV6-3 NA CASSYHRGTDTQYF TGTGCCAGCAGTTACCACAGGGGCACAGATACGCAGTATTTT
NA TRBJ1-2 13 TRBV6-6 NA CASSTDSGTGYTF TGTGCCAGCAGTACGGACAGCGGGACGGGCTACACCTTC